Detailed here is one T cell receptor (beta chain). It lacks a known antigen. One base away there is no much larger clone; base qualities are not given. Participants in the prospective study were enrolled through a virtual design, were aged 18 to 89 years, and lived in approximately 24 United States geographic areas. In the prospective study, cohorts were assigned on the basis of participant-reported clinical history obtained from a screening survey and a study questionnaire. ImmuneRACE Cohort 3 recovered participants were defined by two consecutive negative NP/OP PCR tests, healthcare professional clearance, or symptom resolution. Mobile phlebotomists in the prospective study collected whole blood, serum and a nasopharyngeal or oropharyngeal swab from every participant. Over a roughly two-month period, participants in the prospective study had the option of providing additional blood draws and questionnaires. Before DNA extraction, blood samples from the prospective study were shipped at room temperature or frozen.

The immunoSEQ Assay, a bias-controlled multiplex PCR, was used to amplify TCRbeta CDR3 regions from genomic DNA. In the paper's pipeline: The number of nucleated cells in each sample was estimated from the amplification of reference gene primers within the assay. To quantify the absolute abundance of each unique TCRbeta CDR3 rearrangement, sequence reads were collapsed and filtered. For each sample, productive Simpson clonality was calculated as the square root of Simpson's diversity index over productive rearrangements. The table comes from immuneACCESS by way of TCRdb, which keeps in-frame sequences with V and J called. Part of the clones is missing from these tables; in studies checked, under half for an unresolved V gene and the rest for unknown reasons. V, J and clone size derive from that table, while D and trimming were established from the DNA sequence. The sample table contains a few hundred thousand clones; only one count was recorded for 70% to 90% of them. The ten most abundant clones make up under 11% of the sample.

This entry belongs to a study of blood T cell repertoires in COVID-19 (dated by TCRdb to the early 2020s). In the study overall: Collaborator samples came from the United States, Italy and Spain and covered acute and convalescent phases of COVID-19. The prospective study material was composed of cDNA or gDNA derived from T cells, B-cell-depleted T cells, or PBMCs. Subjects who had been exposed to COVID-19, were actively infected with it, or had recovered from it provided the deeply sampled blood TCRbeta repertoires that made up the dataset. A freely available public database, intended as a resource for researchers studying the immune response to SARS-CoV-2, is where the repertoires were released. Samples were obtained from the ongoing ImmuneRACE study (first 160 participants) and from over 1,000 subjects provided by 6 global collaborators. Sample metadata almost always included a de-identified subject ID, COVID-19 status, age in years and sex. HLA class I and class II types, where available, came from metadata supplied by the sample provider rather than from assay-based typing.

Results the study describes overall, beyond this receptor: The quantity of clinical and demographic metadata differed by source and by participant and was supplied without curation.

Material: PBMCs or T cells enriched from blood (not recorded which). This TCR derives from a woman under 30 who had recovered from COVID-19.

The nucleotides read TGTGCCAGCACCAGGCCGCAGGGGCCCCAAGAGACCCAGTACTTC. Protein translation: CASTRPQGPQETQYF. In this chain, TRBV11-2 is recombined with TRBJ2-5, with a weak D call of TRBD1 (6 bases match). From its cysteine to its phenylalanine, the CDR3 spans 15 amino acids. Only CDR3 DNA remains: 45 bases, in frame from the first base. Trimming at the junction amounts to 7 bases on V and 1 base on J, and the germline ends lie 16 bases apart. From the germline V gene, CDR1 is SGHAT and CDR2 is FQNNGV.